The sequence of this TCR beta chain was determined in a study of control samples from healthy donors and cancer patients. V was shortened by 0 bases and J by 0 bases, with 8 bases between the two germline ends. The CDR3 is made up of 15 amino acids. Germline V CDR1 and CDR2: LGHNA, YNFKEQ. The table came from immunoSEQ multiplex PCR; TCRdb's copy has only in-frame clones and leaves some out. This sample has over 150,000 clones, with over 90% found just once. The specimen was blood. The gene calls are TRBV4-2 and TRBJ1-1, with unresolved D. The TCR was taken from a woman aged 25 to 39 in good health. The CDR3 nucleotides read TGTGCCAGCAGCCAAGAGGGCCAACTGAACACTGAAGCTTTCTTT. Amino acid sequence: CASSQEGQLNTEAFF.